The 4 T cell receptor beta chains below come from one sample, sequenced in a study of CD8 T cells in Susac syndrome. The RNA, roughly 0.45 to 1 ug, was put through reverse transcription using random hexamers. TCRdb itself ran the immunoSEQ multiplex PCR reads through MiXCR, one entry per CDR3 protein. Here the sample spans tens of thousands of distinct CDR3 sequences, about 96% being singletons. Sequencing was carried out using CD8+ T cells from PBMCs. The receptors were gathered from a human donor with Susac syndrome.

V and J are TRBV3-1 and TRBJ2-7; D is unresolved. The CDR3 covers 14 residues. Trimming pared 2 bases from V and 4 bases from J, leaving 12 bases between. Germline loops: CDR1 LGHDT, CDR2 YNNKEL (reference sequence). CDR3 sequence: CASSQIFPLYEQYF. For the CDR3, the DNA is TGTGCCAGCAGCCAAATTTTTCCCCTGTACGAGCAGTACTTC.

This clonotype is a singleton in its sample. The gene calls are TRBV19 and TRBJ2-4; a possible D gene is TRBD2 (6 bases). V dropped 6 bases and J dropped 5 bases, with 17 bases sitting between them. CDR3 length equals 15 residues. Germline V lookup: CDR1 LNHDA, CDR2 SQIVND (reference sequence). The CDR3 region is CASRSTSGVQNIQYF. The CDR3 DNA sequence: TGTGCCAGTAGGAGCACTTCGGGGGTCCAAAACATTCAGTACTTC.

The rearrangement uses TRBV5-6 and TRBJ2-4; D is uncertain. The V and J ends lost 6 bases and 0 bases respectively, with 13 bases between them. The germline V gene encodes CDR1 SGHDT and CDR2 YYEEEE. This CDR3 has 15 amino acids. This chain's CDR3 is CASKEFDVAKNIQYF. DNA of the CDR3: TGTGCCAGCAAGGAGTTCGACGTAGCCAAAAACATTCAGTACTTC.

This chain links TRBV15 with TRBJ2-5; D may correspond to TRBD1 or TRBD2 (5 bases each). Germline CDR1 and CDR2: LNHNV and YYDKDF (reference sequence). The CDR3 contains 15 residues. V was pared by 0 bases and J by 5 bases, with 13 bases between. CDR3 DNA sequence: TGTGCCACCAGCAGAGATCCCCGGGGCAAGGAGACCCAGTACTTC. Translation gives CATSRDPRGKETQYF. The full variable domain, in which reference TRBV15 and TRBJ2-5 provide the parts outside the CDR3, is DAMVIQNPRYQVTQFGKPVTLSCSQTLNHNVMYWYQQKSSQAPKLLFHYYDKDFNNEADTPDNFQSRRPNTSFCFLDIRSPGLGDTAMYLCATSRDPRGKETQYFGPGTRLLVL.